The T cell receptor beta chain under discussion was sequenced for a study of T-cell reconstitution after alpha-beta-depleted transplantation in children. Unique molecular identifiers were incorporated into the prepared TCRbeta library. TCRdb ran MiXCR on the PCR reads and lists one entry per CDR3 protein. This sample yields approximately 500,000 distinct CDR3 sequences, of which under 12% are seen a single time; around 2% belongs to the top ten. With respect to this clonotype: What it binds is unknown.

There are 16 residues in the CDR3. Study-wide findings and caveats: At the one-year point after transplant, T-cell counts and TCRbeta diversity were found to come mostly from T cells that had been newly produced.

The clonotype was recovered from a child aged 2 to 10 with inherited bone marrow failure, due to receive a stem cell transplant. J is TRBJ2-3 and V is TRBV21-1; TRBD1, the table's D call, lacks a check against the DNA. TRBV21-1 is marked as a pseudogene. The sequencing here drew on PBMCs, taken before TCRalphabeta/CD19-depleted stem cell transplant. The CDR3 here is CASSKAGRVATDTQYF. The CDR3, as DNA: TGTGCCAGCAGCAAAGCGGGCAGGGTGGCTACAGATACGCAGTATTTT.